This T cell receptor (beta chain) was found in a study of early T cells in non-severe SARS-CoV-2 infection. In the study overall: Bulk RNA taken from unsorted whole blood was sequenced, leaving chains unpaired.

The study's findings and limits: VDJdb-based matching was biased toward anti-spike CD8 responses and missed private and CD4 specificities.

This clonotype was detected a few times. Its antigen is as yet unknown. Looked up from germline, CDR1 is SQVTM and CDR2 is ANQGSEA. With V trimmed by 5 bases and J by 3 bases, 10 bases remained unmatched. The CDR3 totals 15 residues. Unique molecular identifiers (one per individual cDNA molecule) were attached. TCRdb re-analysed the 5' RACE reads in MiXCR, keeping a single row per CDR3 protein. Here the sample spans about 25,000 distinct CDR3 sequences, less than 7% being singletons. The TCR was taken from an adult who was a healthcare worker with PCR-confirmed SARS-CoV-2 infection or an uninfected control (not recorded which). The chain couples TRBV29-1 to TRBJ2-1, with 7 bases lining up with TRBD2. Material: whole blood. The CDR3 coding sequence is TGCAGCGTTACTCCGGGGGGTAGTGGCTACAATGAGCAGTTCTTC. This sequence encodes CSVTPGGSGYNEQFF.